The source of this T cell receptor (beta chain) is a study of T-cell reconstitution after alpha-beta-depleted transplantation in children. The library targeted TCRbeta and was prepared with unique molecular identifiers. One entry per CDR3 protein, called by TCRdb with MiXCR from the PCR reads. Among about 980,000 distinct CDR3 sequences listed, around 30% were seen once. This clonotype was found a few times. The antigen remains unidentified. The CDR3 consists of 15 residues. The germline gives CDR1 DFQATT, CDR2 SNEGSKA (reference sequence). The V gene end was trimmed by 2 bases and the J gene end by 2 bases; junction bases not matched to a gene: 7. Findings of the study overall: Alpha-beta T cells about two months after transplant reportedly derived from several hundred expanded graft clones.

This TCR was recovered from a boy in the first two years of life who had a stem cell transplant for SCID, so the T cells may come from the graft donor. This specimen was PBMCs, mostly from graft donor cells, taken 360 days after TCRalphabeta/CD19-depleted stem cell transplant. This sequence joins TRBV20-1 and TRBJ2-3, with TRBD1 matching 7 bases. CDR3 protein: CSARRPGQSTDTQYF. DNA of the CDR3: TGCAGTGCTAGACGACCGGGACAGTCCACAGATACGCAGTATTTT.